The following is a T cell receptor beta chain sequence with its context. Germline assignment: CDR1 SGHKS and CDR2 YYEKEE (reference sequence). CDR3 length equals 14 residues. V was clipped by 1 base and J by 4 bases; unmatched bases: 2. The assay was immunoSEQ multiplex PCR, and TCRdb's table has in-frame clones only and misses some. The sample includes 55,000 to 85,000 clones, around nine tenths of them seen just once. This specimen belongs to a study of T cell changes during pregnancy in multiple sclerosis. Sample: peripheral blood, taken in the third trimester of pregnancy. The source is a female donor with multiple sclerosis, enrolled in a pregnancy study. The V call is TRBV5-5, the J call TRBJ1-2; 9 nucleotides line up with TRBD1. CDR3 nucleotide sequence: TGTGCCAGCAGCTTGCCACAGGGGGCCTATGGCTACACCTTC. Its protein product is CASSLPQGAYGYTF.